What follows are 21 T cell receptor beta chains derived from one specimen sequenced in a study of T cell repertoires in ileal Crohn's disease. Some clones are missing from TCRdb's copy, which holds only in-frame ones; the method was immunoSEQ multiplex PCR. The table records 30,000 or so clones, around 80% of them present only once. Material: ileal tissue. Every receptor here comes from an adult with Crohn's disease.

This clone was seen a handful of times. The rearrangement links TRBV4-3 to TRBJ1-3, with unresolved D. Germline V CDR1 and CDR2: LGHNA, YSLEER. Trimming took off 4 bases at V and 0 bases at J, with 13 bases between the two ends. This CDR3 contains 16 residues. The CDR3 spells CASSRRWRSSGNTIYF. The CDR3 DNA follows: TGCGCCAGCAGCCGTCGCTGGAGGAGCTCTGGAAACACCATATATTTT.

The rearrangement joins TRBV7-9 to TRBJ2-7, with 9 bases matching TRBD1. The CDR3 covers 16 residues. J was trimmed by 2 bases and V by 5 bases; bases with no gene match: 10. Germline CDR1 is SEHNR and CDR2 is FQNEAQ (reference sequence). The CDR3, as DNA: TGTGCCAGCAGCCCGGGCAGGACAGGGGAAACCTACGAGCAGTACTTC. Translating it yields CASSPGRTGETYEQYF.

The rearrangement uses TRBV7-9 and TRBJ1-2, with TRBD1 matching over 9 bases. The CDR3 spans 15 residues. Germline trimming cut 5 bases from V and 7 bases from J; bases unmatched to any gene: 11. Per the germline V gene, CDR1 is SEHNR and CDR2 is FQNEAQ (reference sequence). The CDR3 region has the DNA TGTGCCAGCAGCAGCGCCGGGACAGGGTATGGTGGCTACACCTTC. Translated, it gives CASSSAGTGYGGYTF.

This sequence joins TRBV9 and TRBJ1-2, with TRBD1 matching over 9 bases. CDR3 length equals 13 residues. Per germline, CDR1 SGDLS and CDR2 YYNGEE. V shed 7 bases and J 1 base; nucleotides not matched to a gene: 2. CDR3 loop: CASVGQGNYGYTF. The CDR3 DNA sequence: TGTGCCAGCGTGGGACAGGGTAACTATGGCTACACCTTC.

V gene TRBV6-1 combines with J gene TRBJ2-5; TRBD1 agrees at 10 bases. The end of the DNA fits TRBJ2-7 better, so the J call may be wrong. CDR3 length: 17 residues. The germline V gene has CDR1 MNHNS and CDR2 SASEGT. The CDR3 loop reads CASSETLDRGLYYEQYF. The CDR3 nucleotides read TGTGCCAGCAGTGAAACCCTAGACAGGGGGCTATACTACGAGCAGTACTTC.

V gene TRBV6-1 combines with J gene TRBJ1-1; no clear D. Germline assignment: CDR1 MNHNS and CDR2 SASEGT. Trimming stripped 5 bases from V and 1 base from J, with 14 bases between. The CDR3 consists of 15 residues. The CDR3 sequence is CASSLTAGRNTEAFF. The CDR3 DNA reads as TGTGCCAGCAGTCTCACAGCGGGTCGGAACACTGAAGCTTTCTTT.

The V call is TRBV10-2, the J call TRBJ2-7; D is uncertain. The CDR3 is made up of 12 amino acids. Germline V gene lookup returns CDR1 WSHSY and CDR2 SAAADI. Trimming cost V 2 bases and J 4 bases, with 6 bases left between them. CDR3 residues: CASSEVAYEQYF. As DNA, the CDR3 is TGCGCCAGCAGTGAGGTTGCGTACGAGCAGTACTTC.

The gene calls are TRBV18 and TRBJ1-2; D ambiguous. The CDR3 extends over 16 amino acids. In germline, CDR1 is KGHSH, CDR2 LQKENI. Trimming pared 8 bases from V and 7 bases from J, leaving 26 bases between. The CDR3 nucleotides read TGTGCCAGCGGAAACGCCGGAGGCGCGGGAATATCTGGCTACACCTTC. This sequence encodes CASGNAGGAGISGYTF.

This chain links TRBV18 with TRBJ1-4; D unresolved. V dropped 1 base and J dropped 8 bases, with 14 bases sitting between them. Germline CDR1 reads KGHSH; CDR2 reads LQKENI. This CDR3 contains 15 residues. The CDR3 is CASSPRSGTAEKLFF. CDR3 coding DNA: TGTGCCAGCTCACCACGGTCAGGTACGGCGGAAAAACTGTTTTTT.

V and J are TRBV12-1 and TRBJ1-4. TRBV12-1 is a documented pseudogene. This CDR3 comprises 14 residues. CDR3 protein: CASSFVGLYEKLFF. CDR3 coding DNA: TGTGCCAGCAGCTTTGTTGGACTTTATGAAAAACTGTTTTTT.

The rearrangement joins TRBV6-6 to TRBJ1-4; TRBD1 matches 9 bases. Germline V gene sequence: CDR1 MNHNY, CDR2 SVGAGI (reference sequence). Trimming cost V 0 bases and J 8 bases; bases outside gene matches: 4. The CDR3 totals 15 residues. CDR3: CASSYSRDREEKLFF. The CDR3 DNA reads as TGTGCCAGCAGTTACTCCCGGGACAGGGAGGAAAAACTGTTTTTT.

This chain joins TRBV6-5 and TRBJ1-1; 7 positions match TRBD1. Germline trimming cut 2 bases from V and 10 bases from J; bases unmatched to any gene: 7. This CDR3 region has 13 residues. The germline CDR1 and CDR2 sequences are MNHEY and SVGAGI. DNA for the CDR3: TGTGCCAGCAGTTACAATGAGGGGGCGGGAGCTTTCTTT. It specifies CASSYNEGAGAFF.

The chain joins TRBV29-1 to TRBJ1-2, with no clear D. The CDR3 is 12 residues long. Germline CDR1 and CDR2: SQVTM and ANQGSEA. Trimming stripped 6 bases from V and 4 bases from J, with 12 bases between. CDR3 amino acids: CSVGEGSYGYTF. The CDR3 coding sequence is TGCAGCGTCGGAGAGGGATCCTATGGCTACACCTTC.

This chain joins TRBV19 and TRBJ1-6; weak D call: TRBD1 (6 bases). The CDR3 runs to 14 residues. The V gene's germline CDR1 is LNHDA and CDR2 SQIVND (reference sequence). With 4 bases removed from V and 7 bases from J, the gap between germline ends came to 11 bases. CDR3 DNA sequence: TGTGCCAGTAGTAGTGACAGGCTCAATTCACCCCTCCACTTT. Translating gives CASSSDRLNSPLHF.

This clone was seen only a few times. This sequence joins TRBV7-9 and TRBJ1-1; a possible D gene is TRBD1 (6 bases). Germline assignment: CDR1 SEHNR and CDR2 FQNEAQ (reference sequence). The CDR3 has 14 amino acids. The V end lost 1 base, the J end lost 8 bases, and 14 bases lay between the germline ends. In nucleotides, the CDR3 is TGTGCCAGCAGCTTAGGGGCAGGGGCCCAGGAAGCTTTCTTT. Translation: CASSLGAGAQEAFF.

The gene calls are TRBV7-3 and TRBJ2-6; possibly TRBD1 for D (8 bases). Germline V gene data show CDR1 as SGHTA and CDR2 as FQGTGA. Trimming cost V 5 bases and J 3 bases, with 14 bases left between them. The CDR3 contains 16 residues. The CDR3 here is CASSKQGGVGANVLTF. CDR3 nucleotide sequence: TGTGCCAGCAGCAAACAGGGGGGGGTTGGGGCCAACGTCCTGACTTTC.

The chain is built from TRBV19 and TRBJ1-5; 7 positions match TRBD1. This CDR3 has 15 residues. The V segment lost 5 bases and the J segment 3 bases; nucleotides outside the gene matches: 7. Germline-derived CDR1 and CDR2 are LNHDA and SQIVND (reference sequence). CDR3 amino acids: CASSSGTASNQPQHF. As DNA, the CDR3 is TGTGCCAGTAGTTCCGGGACAGCTTCCAATCAGCCCCAGCATTTT.

The chain recombines TRBV2 with TRBJ2-2, with TRBD2 matching 13 bases. This CDR3 spans 16 amino acids. The germline V gene has CDR1 SNHLY and CDR2 FYNNEI. V trimming: 7 bases; J trimming: 4 bases; junction bases outside the gene matches: 6. CDR3 DNA: TGTGCCAGCAAGGGTGGACTAGCGGGGGCCACCGGGGAGCTGTTTTTT. Encoded protein: CASKGGLAGATGELFF.

With regard to this clone: The junction shows a germline mismatch at one end, possibly a read error. Other DNA sequences in this sample translate to the same CDR3. The chain links TRBV7-2 to TRBJ1-6, with 7 nucleotides matching TRBD1. The CDR3 covers 13 residues. Germline CDR1 is SGHTA and CDR2 is FQGNSA. This CDR3 reads CASSSTGTSPLHF. The DNA of the CDR3 is TGTGCCAGCAGTTCGACAGGGACCTCACCCCTTCACTTT.

This clone showed up just once. CDR3 region: CSVAQTGVNEKLFF. In DNA form, the CDR3 reads TGCAGCGTTGCCCAGACAGGGGTTAATGAAAAACTGTTTTTT. This chain joins TRBV29-1 and TRBJ1-4; 8 bases are a match to TRBD1. V shed 4 bases and J 4 bases; nucleotides not matched to a gene: 5. In germline, CDR1 is SQVTM, CDR2 ANQGSEA. CDR3 size: 14 residues.

The chain employs TRBV5-6 and TRBJ2-7; TRBD1 agrees at 7 bases. Germline loops: CDR1 SGHDT, CDR2 YYEEEE. V gave up 4 bases and J gave up 12 bases; unmatched junction bases: 16. The CDR3 loop spans 14 amino acids. The CDR3 protein is CASSMDRPNGQSYF. The CDR3 DNA reads as TGTGCCAGCAGCATGGACAGGCCAAATGGGCAGTCGTACTTC.